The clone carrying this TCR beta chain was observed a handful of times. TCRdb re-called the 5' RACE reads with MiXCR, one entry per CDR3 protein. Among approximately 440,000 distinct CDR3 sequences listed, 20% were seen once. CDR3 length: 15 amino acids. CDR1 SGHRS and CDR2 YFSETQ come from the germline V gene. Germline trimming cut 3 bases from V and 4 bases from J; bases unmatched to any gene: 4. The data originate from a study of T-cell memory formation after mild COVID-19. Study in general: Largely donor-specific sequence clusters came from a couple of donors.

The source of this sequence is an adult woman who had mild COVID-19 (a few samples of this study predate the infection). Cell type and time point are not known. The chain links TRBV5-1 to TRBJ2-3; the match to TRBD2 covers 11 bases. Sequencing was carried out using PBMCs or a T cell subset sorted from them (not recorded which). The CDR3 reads CASSWGLAVADTQYF. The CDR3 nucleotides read TGCGCCAGCAGCTGGGGACTAGCGGTTGCAGATACGCAGTATTTT.